The 4 T cell receptor beta chains below all came from one sample that was sequenced in a study of cytomegalovirus exposure and HLA in healthy donors. The PCR contained 60 Vbeta and 13 Jbeta primers. Sequencing was performed with immunoSEQ multiplex PCR; in TCRdb, only in-frame clones are kept and a portion is missing. The sample contains about 180,000 clones, 76% of which appear only once. The specimen was PBMCs. The receptors come from a woman younger than 45 in good health and CMV-seropositive.

The CDR3 DNA sequence: TGTGCCACCAGCACGGGAGTCCGGACTAGCGGGGGGTCCAGGGGCGGGGAGCTGTTTTTT. This sequence encodes CATSTGVRTSGGSRGGELFF. The chain uses TRBV15 and TRBJ2-2; TRBD2 matches 14 bases. V dropped 4 bases and J dropped 7; count of bases not matched to a gene: 17. CDR3 length equals 20 residues. Germline lookup yields CDR1 LNHNV and CDR2 YYDKDF (reference sequence).

The gene calls are TRBV7-2 and TRBJ2-2, with 11 bases lining up with TRBD1. The V and J ends lost 5 bases and 8 bases, in that order; junction bases with no gene match: 7. There are 15 residues in the CDR3. The germline V gene encodes CDR1 SGHTA and CDR2 FQGNSA. Here the CDR3 reads CASSRGTGGLGELFF. The CDR3 DNA reads as TGTGCCAGCAGCCGCGGGACAGGGGGGTTGGGGGAGCTGTTTTTT.

V usage is TRBV11-2 and J usage is TRBJ1-3, with TRBD1 identical over 7 bases. Germline V lookup: CDR1 SGHAT, CDR2 FQNNGV. The CDR3 runs to 15 residues. The ends lost 5 bases at V and 3 bases at J; junction bases unmatched: 7. CDR3 sequence (DNA): TGTGCCAGCAGCAGCCTGACAGGGAGTGGAAACACCATATATTTT. Protein product: CASSSLTGSGNTIYF.

This clone appeared a single time. The CDR3 DNA reads as TGTGCCACCAGCAGAGACTGGGGGGATCAGCCCCAGCATTTT. This sequence encodes CATSRDWGDQPQHF. The rearrangement uses TRBV15 and TRBJ1-5, with TRBD1 as a possible D gene (5 bases). Germline CDR1 is LNHNV and CDR2 is YYDKDF (reference sequence). V lost 0 bases and J 5 bases, leaving 8 bases between the germline ends. This CDR3 has 14 amino acids.